Sequencing of this T cell receptor (beta chain) was carried out in a study of CD8 T cells in Susac syndrome. Study-level findings and limits: The CD4+ T cell repertoire of patients with Susac syndrome showed no detectable clonal expansion.

Comment on this clonotype: Its antigen remains unidentified.

Germline V gene lookup returns CDR1 ENHRY and CDR2 SYGVKD. This CDR3 has 11 residues. V gave up 7 bases and J gave up 4 bases, with 7 bases separating them. An amount of RNA that ranged from roughly 0.45 to 1 ug was reverse transcribed with random hexamers. TCR beta CDR3 was amplified by immunoSEQ covering 54 Vbeta and 13 Jbeta. MiXCR, run by TCRdb on the immunoSEQ multiplex PCR reads, gives a single entry per CDR3 protein. The data contain around 130,000 distinct CDR3 sequences, approximately 96% of them singletons. J is TRBJ1-1 and V is TRBV10-3; no clear D. This TCR derives from a human donor with Susac syndrome. Sequencing used CD4+ T cells from PBMCs. The CDR3 sequence is CAIKYGTEAFF. The CDR3 DNA sequence: TGTGCCATCAAGTATGGCACTGAAGCTTTCTTT.